What follows describes a single T cell receptor (beta chain). This clone was found a few times. Its binding antigen is unknown. No per-base quality is available; no much larger clone lies one base away. The protocol used for the library was the immunoSEQ multiplex PCR assay. TCRdb holds this immuneACCESS table with in-frame rearrangements only. Some clones are missing; in checked studies, unresolved V genes explain under half, and the rest has no known cause. Across this sample there are roughly 40,000 clones, with 65% to 80% seen only once. The biggest ten clones account for around 5.2% of the sample. Repertoires were sampled multiple times during chemoradiotherapy, which allowed clonal expansion in the tumor microenvironment to be followed. This specimen belongs to a study of chemoradiotherapy in HPV16-positive cancers (dated by TCRdb to between 2021 and 2023). About the investigation overall: Functional T-cell assays on cells from two HPV16-positive patients defined candidate HPV-specific T-cell clones and common TCR motifs. The study set out to ask whether T-cell immunity against the HPV oncoproteins E6 and E7 changes over the course of chemoradiotherapy and whether that immunity affects survival. Next, the candidate HPV-specific TCRs and motifs were followed in TCR repertoires from about 90 patients with HPV-related cancers.

Broader findings and caveats from the paper: Expansion of candidate HPV-specific clones and E7-related TCR motifs was observed in the tumor microenvironment during treatment, whereas no such expansion was observed for non-HPV-specific T cells. Only a couple of HPV16-positive patients were used to derive the functional definition of HPV-specific T cells, and the survival association was reported for HPV16-positive patients. In HPV16-positive patients, expansion of HPV-responsive T cells during chemoradiotherapy was found to be associated with improved recurrence-free survival.

The receptor was derived from a human donor with HPV-associated anogenital cancer. Sample: blood, taken from a patient who underwent chemoradiotherapy.

The DNA sequence is given as TGTGCCAGCAGTACTTTAACAGGGGGCCGTCCCTATGGCTACACCTTC. Its product reads: CASSTLTGGRPYGYTF. The rearrangement joined TRBV27 to TRBJ1-2, and 9 bases in between align with TRBD1. Relative to germline, V is missing 5 bases and J is missing 4 bases, with 11 bases of the junction outside any gene match. Including cysteine and phenylalanine, the CDR3 has 16 amino acids. Kept here is only the CDR3 DNA, which spans 48 bases and is read in frame from base 1. The germline V gene (reference sequence) provides CDR1 MNHEY and CDR2 SMNVEV.